This passage covers 24 T cell receptor beta chains from one sample sequenced in a study of CXCR3-negative and CXCR3-positive naive CD8 T cells. Study-wide points: CXCR3-expressing naive cells carried TRB CDR3s more hydrophobic than those of CXCR3-negative naive cells.

The study made its TRB cDNA libraries by 5' RACE, adding UMI labels. With the 5' RACE reads reprocessed, TCRdb shows one record per CDR3 protein and no DNA. Seen in this sample are about 150,000 distinct CDR3 sequences; the ten most common clones hold around 0.41%. Which antigens these TCRs recognize remains unknown. What was sequenced was naive CXCR3+ CD8+ T cells from blood. Stated subset: CD45RO-CCR7+CD27+CD95- naive CD8+ T cells expressing CXCR3 (TNR3+). These receptors were taken from a human donor in good health. Some clones in this sample may be carry-over from other donors' samples.

The CDR3 spells CASSLSSGGPYNEQFF. The rearrangement links TRBV5-1 to TRBJ2-1. Germline CDR1 and CDR2: SGHRS and YFSETQ. The CDR3 sequence is 16 residues long.

V usage is TRBV27 and J usage is TRBJ2-1; checking the TCRdb D call of TRBD2 is not possible without DNA. From germline, CDR1 is MNHEY and CDR2 SMNVEV (reference sequence). This CDR3 comprises 14 residues. CDR3 sequence reads: CASSLLAGGGEQFF.

V gene TRBV2 combines with J gene TRBJ1-1; there is no DNA to check the TCRdb D call of TRBD1. CDR1 and CDR2 (germline): SNHLY, FYNNEI. The CDR3 has 11 residues. The CDR3 loop reads CASRPNTEAFF.

The chain is built from TRBV12-3 or TRBV12-4 and TRBJ1-2; no DNA is available, so the TRBD1 call from TCRdb remains unchecked. The CDR3 has 12 amino acids. The CDR3 here is CASRQGAYGYTF.

This chain joins TRBV6-5 and TRBJ2-7; TCRdb picks TRBD1, but there is no DNA to check that call. Germline lookup yields CDR1 MNHEY and CDR2 SVGAGI. CDR3 length equals 15 residues. This CDR3 is CASSYSQGVSYEQYF.

This rearrangement joins TRBV10-1 to TRBJ1-2; the D call from TCRdb, TRBD1, cannot be confirmed without DNA. The CDR3 is 14 amino acids. Germline V gene sequence: CDR1 WNHNN, CDR2 SYGVQD (reference sequence). The CDR3: CASRKDRAIDGYTF.

The chain recombines TRBV5-6 with TRBJ2-1. This CDR3 has 15 amino acids. Per the germline V gene, CDR1 is SGHDT and CDR2 is YYEEEE. The CDR3 loop is CASSLERSFYNEQFF. The full variable domain, with the rest looked up from reference TRBV5-6 and TRBJ2-1, is DAGVTQSPTHLIKTRGQQVTLRCSPKSGHDTVSWYQQALGQGPQFIFQYYEEEERQRGNFPDRFSGHQFPNYSSELNVNALLLGDSALYLCASSLERSFYNEQFFGPGTRLTVL.

V usage is TRBV28 and J usage is TRBJ1-3. The CDR3 totals 12 residues. Germline V gives CDR1 MDHEN, CDR2 SYDVKM. The CDR3 sequence is CASRPPGNTIYF.

V and J are TRBV28 and TRBJ2-2; TCRdb lists TRBD2, though no DNA is available to test this call. There are 16 residues in the CDR3. Germline V gives CDR1 MDHEN, CDR2 SYDVKM. This CDR3 is CASSALAGGFTGELFF.

The chain links TRBV15 to TRBJ2-5; TCRdb picks TRBD2, but there is no DNA to check that call. CDR1 and CDR2 from the germline V gene are LNHNV and YYDKDF (reference sequence). The CDR3 is 18 amino acids. The CDR3 loop reads CATSSPGLAGVGQETQYF.

The chain employs TRBV27 and TRBJ2-7; TCRdb picks TRBD1, but there is no DNA to check that call. The CDR3 runs 14 residues. Looked up from germline, CDR1 is MNHEY and CDR2 is SMNVEV (reference sequence). The CDR3 loop is CASSLYRVGYDQYF.

This chain links TRBV4-1 with TRBJ1-2. Looked up from germline, CDR1 is MGHRA and CDR2 is YSYEKL. CDR3 length equals 15 residues. The CDR3 region is CASSQLTGIRYGYTF.

V and J are TRBV12-5 and TRBJ2-1; TCRdb proposes TRBD2, but this gene call is untestable without DNA. CDR1 LGHNT and CDR2 FRNRAP come from the germline V gene. The CDR3 runs 16 residues. CDR3 residues: CASGILAGGPYNEQFF.

V gene TRBV27 combines with J gene TRBJ2-3; checking the TCRdb D call of TRBD1 is not possible without DNA. The CDR3 loop spans 16 amino acids. CDR1 MNHEY and CDR2 SMNVEV come from the germline V gene (reference sequence). CDR3: CASTTPGNGSTDTQYF.

V is TRBV4-2 and J is TRBJ2-7; the D gene TCRdb calls, TRBD2, cannot be checked with no DNA. Germline V lookup: CDR1 LGHNA, CDR2 YNFKEQ. The CDR3 has 16 amino acids. This CDR3 reads CASSQEVGLVAYEQYF.

The rearrangement links TRBV12-3 or TRBV12-4 to TRBJ2-7; checking the TCRdb D call of TRBD2 is not possible without DNA. The CDR3 extends over 18 amino acids. This chain's CDR3 is CASSLVGLAGGPLYEQYF.

The chain combines TRBV9 with TRBJ2-7; with no DNA, the TCRdb D assignment of TRBD1 cannot be verified. CDR1 is SGDLS and CDR2 is YYNGEE in the germline V gene. The CDR3 consists of 14 residues. This chain's CDR3 is CASSVGDRAYEQYF.

This chain links TRBV9 with TRBJ2-3; the TRBD1 assignment by TCRdb is unverifiable without DNA. The CDR3 runs to 18 residues. CDR1 and CDR2 (germline): SGDLS, YYNGEE. The CDR3 is CASSDTIQQGAITDTQYF.

The chain joins TRBV6-5 to TRBJ2-1; without DNA, the TCRdb call of TRBD2 cannot be checked. This CDR3 spans 15 amino acids. The germline V gene encodes CDR1 MNHEY and CDR2 SVGAGI. CDR3 loop: CASSSRTSEANEQFF.

The chain has TRBV28 and TRBJ2-7; the D gene TCRdb calls, TRBD2, cannot be checked with no DNA. The CDR3 sequence is 11 residues long. CDR1 MDHEN and CDR2 SYDVKM come from the germline V gene. Here the CDR3 reads CASSWGDEQYF.

V gene TRBV10-3 combines with J gene TRBJ1-1; TCRdb picks TRBD1, but there is no DNA to check that call. Per germline, CDR1 ENHRY and CDR2 SYGVKD. There are 16 residues in the CDR3. The chain's CDR3 is CAISEPTGVPNTEAFF.

Here the CDR3 reads CASSLGPGDGYTF. The chain uses TRBV13 and TRBJ1-2; the TCRdb call, TRBD1, lacks DNA for checking. CDR1 is PRHDT, CDR2 FYEKMQ, per germline (reference sequence). This CDR3 is built from 13 residues.

This chain joins TRBV28 and TRBJ2-7; TCRdb calls TRBD2, which cannot be checked without DNA. The CDR3 loop spans 17 amino acids. Germline V gene lookup returns CDR1 MDHEN and CDR2 SYDVKM. CDR3 in amino acids: CASSSVLEGLAGAKKYF.

V and J are TRBV5-4 and TRBJ2-5; TCRdb designates TRBD1, a call that cannot be tested without DNA. The V gene's germline CDR1 is SGHNT and CDR2 YYREEE (reference sequence). The CDR3 is 14 residues long. The CDR3 sequence: CASSGPGPQETQYF.